The clone carrying this T cell receptor (beta chain) came up once. Trimming took 0 bases from V and 1 from J; bases not matched to a gene: 7. CDR3 length: 18 amino acids. CDR1 and CDR2 from the germline V gene are LGHDT and YNNKEL (reference sequence). The data originate from a study of T cell responses to AZD1222 COVID-19 vaccine. Generated by immunoSEQ multiplex PCR, the TCRdb table keeps only in-frame clones and is missing some. The data hold 200,000 to 250,000 clones, with around 94% observed a single time. This receptor was identified in an adult who received the MenACWY meningococcal vaccine as a control. This sequence joins TRBV3-1 (or the pseudogene TRBV3-2) and TRBJ2-4; 9 nucleotides match TRBD2. The sequencing used peripheral blood, collected 28 days after the second dose of the MenACWY control vaccine. CDR3 residues: CASSQEIGLAGAKNIQYF. Here the CDR3 DNA reads TGTGCCAGCAGCCAAGAAATCGGGCTAGCGGGGGCCAAAAACATTCAGTACTTC.